This T cell receptor beta chain appears in the sequencing data of a study of type 1 regulatory T cells. Study background: T-allo10 is an in vitro-generated, Tr1-enriched CD4 T cell product specific for alloantigen.

The CDR3 consists of 14 residues. The germline CDR1 and CDR2 sequences are SGHRS and YFSETQ. TCRdb fed the reads into MiXCR, producing one record per CDR3 protein. The top ten clones hold roughly 8% of a sample with about 69,000 distinct CDR3 sequences, around 21% of them seen once. Concerning this clonotype itself: Its target is unknown. At one end, the junction sequence differs from germline, possibly due to a read error.

Study observations and caveats: Compared with non-Tr1 cells, Tr1 cells showed a narrower TCR repertoire.

The source is a human donor in good health. Sequencing was carried out using cultured type 1 regulatory T (Tr1) cells, either the whole culture or a sorted fraction (not recorded which). The gene calls are TRBV5-1 and TRBJ1-5; no clear D gene. CDR3 sequence reads: CASSLDPTGTERFF. CDR3 nucleotide sequence: TGCGCCAGCAGCTTGGACCCGACGGGAACAGAAAGGTTTTTT.